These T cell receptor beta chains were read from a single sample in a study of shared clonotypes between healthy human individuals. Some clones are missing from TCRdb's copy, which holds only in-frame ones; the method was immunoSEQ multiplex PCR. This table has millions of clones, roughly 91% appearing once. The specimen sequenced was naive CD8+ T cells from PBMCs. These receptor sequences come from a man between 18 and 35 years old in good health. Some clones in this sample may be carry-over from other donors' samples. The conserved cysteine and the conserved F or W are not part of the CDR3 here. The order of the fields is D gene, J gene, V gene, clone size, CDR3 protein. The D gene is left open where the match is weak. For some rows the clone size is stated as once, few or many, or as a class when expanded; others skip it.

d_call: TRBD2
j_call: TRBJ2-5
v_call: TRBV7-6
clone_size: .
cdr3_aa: ASSPTPSLAGKGETQY

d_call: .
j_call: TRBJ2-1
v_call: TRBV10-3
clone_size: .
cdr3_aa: AITTVGLSGNEQF

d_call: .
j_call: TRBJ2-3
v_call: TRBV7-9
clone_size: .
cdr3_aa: ASSSAAEHLNTDTQY

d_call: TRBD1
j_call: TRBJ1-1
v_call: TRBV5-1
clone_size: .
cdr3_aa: ASETGGLNTEAF

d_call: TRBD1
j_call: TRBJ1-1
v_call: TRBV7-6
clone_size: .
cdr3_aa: ASSPEPGQGDTEAF

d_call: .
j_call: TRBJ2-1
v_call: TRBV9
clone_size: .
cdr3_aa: ASSVASVGRYNEQF

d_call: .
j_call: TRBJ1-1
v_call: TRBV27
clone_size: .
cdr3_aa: ASSFQFPRNTEAF

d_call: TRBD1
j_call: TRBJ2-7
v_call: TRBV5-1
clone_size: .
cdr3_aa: ASSIGRGQGSYEQY

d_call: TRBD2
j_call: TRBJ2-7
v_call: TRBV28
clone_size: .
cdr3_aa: ASSAALAGRVYEQY

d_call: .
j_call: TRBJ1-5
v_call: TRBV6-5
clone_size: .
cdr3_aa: ASSVSGENQPQH

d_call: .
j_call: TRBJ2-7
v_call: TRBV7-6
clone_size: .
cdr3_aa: ASSSPGFEQY

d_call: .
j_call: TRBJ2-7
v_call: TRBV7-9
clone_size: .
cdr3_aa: ASTSTGNPYEQY

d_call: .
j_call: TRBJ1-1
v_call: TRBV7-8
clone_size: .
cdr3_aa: ASSLGPTGVNTEAF

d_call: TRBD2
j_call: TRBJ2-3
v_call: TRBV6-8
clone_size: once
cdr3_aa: ASNLAGCTDTQY

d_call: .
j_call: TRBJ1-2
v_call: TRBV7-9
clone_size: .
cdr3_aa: ASSGYT

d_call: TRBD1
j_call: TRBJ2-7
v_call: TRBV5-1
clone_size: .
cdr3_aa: ASSLGGQGRTYEQY

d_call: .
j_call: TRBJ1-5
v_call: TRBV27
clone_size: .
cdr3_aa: ASSLGVNQPQH

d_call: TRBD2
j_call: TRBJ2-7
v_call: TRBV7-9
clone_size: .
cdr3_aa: ASSLPAPGTRTYEQY

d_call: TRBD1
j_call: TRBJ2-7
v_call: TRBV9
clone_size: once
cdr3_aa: ASSVRDRGYEQY

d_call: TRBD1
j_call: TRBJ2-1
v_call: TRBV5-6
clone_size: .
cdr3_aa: ASSLVRDRGAHREQF

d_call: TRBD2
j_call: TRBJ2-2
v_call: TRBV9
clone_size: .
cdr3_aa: ASSGRLAGLNTGELF

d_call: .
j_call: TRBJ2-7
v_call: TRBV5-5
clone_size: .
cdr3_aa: ASSFEGSYEQY

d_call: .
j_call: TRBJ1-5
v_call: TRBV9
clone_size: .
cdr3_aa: ASNEGQSNQPQH

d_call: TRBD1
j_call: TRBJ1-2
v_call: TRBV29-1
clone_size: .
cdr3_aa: SVKEGALKGYT

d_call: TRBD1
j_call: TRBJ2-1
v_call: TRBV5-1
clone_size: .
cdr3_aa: ASSLARTGDYNEQF

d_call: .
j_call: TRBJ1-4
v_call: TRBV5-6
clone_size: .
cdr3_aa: ASSYSATNEKLF

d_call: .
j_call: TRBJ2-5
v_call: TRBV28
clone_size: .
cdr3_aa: ASSFHPGETQY

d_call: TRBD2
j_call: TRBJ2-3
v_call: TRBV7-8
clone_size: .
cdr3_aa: ASSPRLAGGIDTQY

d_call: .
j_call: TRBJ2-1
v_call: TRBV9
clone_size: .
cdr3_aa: ASSVAAGLYNEQF

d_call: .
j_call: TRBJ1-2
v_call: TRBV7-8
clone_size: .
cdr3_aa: ASSLIPGHRGGYT

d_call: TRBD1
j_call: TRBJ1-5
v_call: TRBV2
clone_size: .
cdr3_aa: ASSEAGGYSNQPQH

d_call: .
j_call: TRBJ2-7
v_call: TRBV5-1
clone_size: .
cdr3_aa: ASQGQEIYEQY

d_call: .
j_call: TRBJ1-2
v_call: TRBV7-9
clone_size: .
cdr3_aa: ASSLSGMDGYT

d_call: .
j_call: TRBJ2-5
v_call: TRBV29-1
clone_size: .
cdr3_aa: SARMGALRDYPQETQY

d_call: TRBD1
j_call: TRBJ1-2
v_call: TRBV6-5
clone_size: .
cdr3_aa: ASSYSQGDGYT

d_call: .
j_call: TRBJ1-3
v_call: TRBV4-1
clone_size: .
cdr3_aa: ASSQQETGRGNTIY

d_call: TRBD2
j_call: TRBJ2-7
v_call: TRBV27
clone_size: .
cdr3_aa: ASTTGGPSYEQY

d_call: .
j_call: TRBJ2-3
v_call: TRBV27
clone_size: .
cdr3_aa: ASSFRKGGMTSTDTQY

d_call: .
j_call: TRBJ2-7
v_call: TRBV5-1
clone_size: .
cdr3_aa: ASSLGGSWYEQY